This T cell receptor beta chain was identified in a study of regulatory T cells in long-lasting Graves disease (dated by TCRdb to the early 2020s). General notes on the study: Patients with newly diagnosed Graves' disease had been on antithyroid drugs for under 3 months. This study used TCR sequencing and RNA sequencing of peripheral blood to compare persistent Graves' disease patients against newly diagnosed Graves' disease patients. The study was registered as a clinical trial and conducted in China. A total of about 33 samples were covered by TCR sequencing, comprising around 13 persistent and some 20 newly diagnosed Graves' disease patients.

This clonotype was seen many times. The target of this receptor is not known. No much larger clone exists at a distance of one base, and base qualities are not known. Here is what the overall study found, with its caveats: Compared with newly diagnosed patients, persistent Graves' disease patients had lower TCR Shannon entropy and fewer highly expanded clones, which suggests clonal expansion. More public clonotypes were shared among persistent patients (around 2,600) than among newly diagnosed patients (roughly 1,000). The authors noted that the small sample size was a limitation that may lower accuracy. Sequencing and analysis were restricted to the TCR beta chain. Because the primary lesion, thyroid tissue, could not be accessed, the study looked at peripheral blood alone.

The library was obtained by multiplex PCR. TCRdb names Illumina HiSeq 4000 as the instrument used. CDR3 regions were amplified by Arm-PCR with iRepertoire HTBI primers to construct TCR beta libraries. Before sequencing, the PCR products underwent gel purification. Regarding the original processing steps: Across samples, roughly 60 TRBV and roughly 15 TRBJ segments were identified and used for gene usage analysis of CDR3 amino acid clonotypes. COPE and FqMerger were used to merge the filtered high-quality paired reads into contigs. BLAST was used to align contigs to the IMGT TRBV, TRBD and TRBJ reference genes, and CDR3 was defined following IMGT. Highly expanded clones were defined as clonotypes with a frequency above 0.1%. Repertoire diversity was measured by Shannon entropy, and V-J evenness by the Gini coefficient. A clonotype was considered public if more than one individual shared it. TCRdb reran the public reads through fastp at Q25 and MiXCR, keeping productive beta chains. Rows with a matching CDR3 protein are joined into one entry that keeps the most common DNA and genes. TCRdb's processing, not the authors' own work, is the source of the V and J calls. Within this sample are about 540,000 distinct CDR3 sequences, with less than 15% of them counted one time only. The ten largest clones take up roughly 9.7% of the sample.

What this sample's time point label stands for: newly diagnosed GD, antithyroid drugs for less than 3 months. For both TCR sequencing and RNA sequencing, RNA was extracted from PBMCs in TRIzol. The diagnosis of Graves' disease was made according to American Thyroid Association guidelines. The patients came from an endocrinology department in Xi'an, China. Each patient gave approximately 9 milliliters of peripheral blood, collected in an EDTA anticoagulant tube. Ficoll Paque Plus density gradient separation was used to isolate PBMCs, and no additional T cell sorting was done. An Agilent 2100 Bioanalyzer and agarose gel were used to check RNA quality, and a NanoDrop 2000 was used to measure RNA concentration. This sample also belongs to another study, concerning T cells in Graves' hyperthyroidism and ophthalmopathy. Taken from the second paper: A patient counted as having stable Graves' hyperthyroidism if no progression to ophthalmopathy occurred over 18 months of follow-up. The hyperthyroidism patients were between 18 and 65 years old and newly diagnosed, with a disease duration of less than 2 months. Patients with uncontrolled infections, other autoimmune diseases, pregnancy or lactation were excluded. Clinical symptoms, serum thyroxine and TRAb, thyroid ultrasound, and orbital computed tomography formed the basis for the diagnoses. The TCR CDR3 was subjected to a first round of RT-PCR using the HTBI primer set and the Qiagen OneStep RT-PCR kit. Most expanded thyroid clonotypes (frequency above 0.001) were also detected in blood, suggesting blood repertoires may reflect thyroid immune responses. A model built on a 13 V-J signature distinguished ophthalmopathy from stable hyperthyroidism, reaching 87.88% sensitivity and around 81% specificity in cross-validation and 80%/75% in testing. In validation, progression to ophthalmopathy was predicted by the model with roughly 69% sensitivity and roughly 76% specificity, a median of 6.5 months before onset. TCR V-J signatures able to tell the groups apart were searched for in a discovery cohort of about a hundred patients, of whom around 43 had Graves' ophthalmopathy and 55 to 65 had stable Graves' hyperthyroidism. Prospective prediction of ophthalmopathy was tested in an independent validation cohort consisting of fewer than 20 hyperthyroidism patients and more than 15 patients who later progressed to ophthalmopathy. For training and testing, the 100 or so patients in the discovery cohort were randomly divided in a 7:3 ratio. In addition, the study compared T-cell repertoires in thyroid tissue and in blood from roughly six Graves' hyperthyroidism patients. After sampling, hyperthyroidism patients received methimazole starting at 30 mg daily, and ophthalmopathy patients received high-dose intravenous methylprednisolone. The libraries were constructed in a second round of multiplex PCR and then size-selected and purified. Sequencing of the libraries was done on an Illumina HiSeq2000 using paired-end 100 bp reads. SOAPnuke was used to process the raw data, with reads discarded if the reads contained adapters or uncalled bases, had a mean Phred below 15, or lacked an exact constant-primer or identifier match. High-quality paired reads were merged using COPE v1.2.5, and each unique nucleotide sequence was defined as a clonotype. MiTCR v1.1 was used to align clonotypes to the IMGT TRBV, TRBD and TRBJ reference segments. The analysis was restricted to V-J combinations with a frequency above 0.0001, which together covered 99% to 99.2% of the repertoires. The TCS score was defined as the ratio of F50 (clonal expansion) to E x V (chaos), calculated using BLOSUM62-based TCRdist between CDR3 peptides within each V-J. Welch's t-statistics and random forest reduced roughly 540 V-J features to some 14, which were used in a naive Bayes classifier (R e1071). Sample size was not statistically predetermined, and investigators were not blinded to group allocation. The paper reports TCR Vbeta CDR3 sequencing of roughly 140 peripheral blood samples: 40 or so ophthalmopathy, some 80 hyperthyroidism and about 17 progressor patients.

The sample here was peripheral blood mononuclear cells (PBMCs), taken at new diagnosis, from a patient treated with antithyroid drugs. This TCR derives from a man aged 30 to 45 with Graves disease. Donor details come from another sample of the same person, matched by shared clones.

The CDR3 sequence is CSVADDTQYF. The sequenced DNA is TGCAGCGTTGCCGACGATACGCAGTATTTT. The sequence is built from TRBV29-1 and TRBJ2-3, with the D gene not clear enough to name. The CDR3 measures 10 amino acids from cysteine to phenylalanine. This entry keeps only the CDR3 DNA: 30 bases, framed from base 1. CDR1 SQVTM and CDR2 ANQGSEA were looked up in the germline V gene. A distance of 5 bases separates the germline ends of V and J, which lose 4 bases and 6 bases respectively.